These 13 T cell receptor beta chains were all obtained from the same sample, sequenced in a study of blood T cell repertoires in COVID-19. Assay: immunoSEQ multiplex PCR; the TCRdb copy retains only in-frame clones and omits some. The data hold a few hundred thousand clones, with 65% to 90% observed a single time. Input material: peripheral blood. The receptor source for this set is a woman in her thirties or forties who had recovered from COVID-19.

This clone was picked up one time. DNA of the CDR3: TGTGCCAGCAGCGTTCGGACAGGGATGGACACTGAAGCTTTCTTT. As protein: CASSVRTGMDTEAFF. This chain links TRBV9 with TRBJ1-1, with 8 bases identical to TRBD1. The germline CDR1 and CDR2 sequences are SGDLS and YYNGEE. Trimming removed 2 bases from V and 3 bases from J; junction bases left unmatched: 6. CDR3 length equals 15 residues.

The chain combines TRBV2 with TRBJ1-3; D is undetermined. The V gene lost 3 bases and the J gene lost 0 bases, with 6 bases spanning the gap. This CDR3 has 14 amino acids. The V gene's germline CDR1 is SNHLY and CDR2 FYNNEI. The CDR3 is CASSDPSSGNTIYF. CDR3 in DNA: TGTGCCAGCAGTGACCCGAGCTCTGGAAACACCATATATTTT.

J is TRBJ1-1 and V is TRBV6-5; TRBD1 matches 8 bases. V was pared by 9 bases and J by 5 bases, with 11 bases of the junction left unmatched. Germline CDR1 MNHEY, CDR2 SVGAGI. The CDR3 runs 14 residues. CDR3 DNA sequence: TGTGCCAGTAACCCTACAGGGGGAGGGACTGAAGCTTTCTTT. Its protein product is CASNPTGGGTEAFF.

The CDR3 nucleotides read TGTGCCAGCAGCCAAGTCGGGACAGTTTCTGAAGCTTTCTTT. It specifies CASSQVGTVSEAFF. The chain carries TRBV3-1 (or the pseudogene TRBV3-2) and TRBJ1-1; 7 bases line up with TRBD1. V was clipped by 1 base and J by 6 bases; unmatched bases: 5. The germline gives CDR1 LGHDT, CDR2 YNNKEL (reference sequence). CDR3 size: 14 residues.

The rearrangement uses TRBV10-1 and TRBJ2-3; a weak D match, TRBD2 (6 bases). Per germline, CDR1 WNHNN and CDR2 SYGVQD (reference sequence). The length of the CDR3 is 14 residues. V was clipped by 2 bases and J by 4 bases, with 10 bases between them. The DNA of the CDR3 is TGCGCCAGCAGTGAGGCCGGGGAGGCAGATACGCAGTATTTT. Translated, it gives CASSEAGEADTQYF.

This clone was counted at least ten times. The germline gene is not matched at one end of the junction; a read error may be the cause. The chain links TRBV13 to TRBJ1-6; the match to TRBD1 covers 8 bases. The germline V gene has CDR1 PRHDT and CDR2 FYEKMQ (reference sequence). This CDR3 has 18 residues. Written as DNA, the CDR3 is TGTGCCAGCAGCATAGGACAGGGTTTGAATTCCTATAATTCACCCCTCCACTTT. Translation gives CASSIGQGLNSYNSPLHF.

The chain combines TRBV2 with TRBJ1-1; 7 positions match TRBD1. The CDR3 spans 13 residues. V trimming: 6 bases; J trimming: 0 bases; junction bases outside the gene matches: 1. CDR1 is SNHLY and CDR2 is FYNNEI in the germline V gene. The CDR3 reads CASRGQLNTEAFF. CDR3 nucleotide sequence: TGTGCCAGCAGGGGACAGTTGAACACTGAAGCTTTCTTT.

The chain joins TRBV19 to TRBJ2-7; D may be TRBD1 (5 bases). Germline V gives CDR1 LNHDA, CDR2 SQIVND (reference sequence). The V and J ends lost 7 bases and 2 bases respectively, with 15 bases between them. The CDR3 is 14 amino acids. The DNA for the CDR3 is TGTGCCAGTACCGCCTTTCCAGGGACCTACGAGCAGTACTTC. Translated, it gives CASTAFPGTYEQYF.

This clone came up once. The genes are TRBV18 and TRBJ1-1; 8 nucleotides line up with TRBD1. Germline V gene lookup returns CDR1 KGHSH and CDR2 LQKENI. V was pared by 2 bases and J by 1 base, with 3 bases of the junction left unmatched. The CDR3 has 15 amino acids. CDR3 nucleotides: TGTGCCAGCTCACCAGGACAGGGACGGAACACTGAAGCTTTCTTT. Protein product: CASSPGQGRNTEAFF.

This clone came up once. V is TRBV12-5 and J is TRBJ2-3, with 9 bases lining up with TRBD1. CDR3 size: 15 residues. J was trimmed by 3 bases and V by 5 bases; bases with no gene match: 6. Germline CDR1 reads LGHNT; CDR2 reads FRNRAP. CDR3 sequence: CASGLPDRGTDTQYF. CDR3 sequence (DNA): TGTGCTAGTGGTCTCCCGGACAGGGGAACAGATACGCAGTATTTT.

The chain is built from TRBV7-2 and TRBJ1-1, with D perhaps TRBD1 (6 bases). V was pared by 3 bases and J by 3 bases, with 14 bases between. The CDR3 is made up of 15 amino acids. Germline lookup yields CDR1 SGHTA and CDR2 FQGNSA. CDR3 residues: CASSFVTGLHTEAFF. In nucleotides, the CDR3 is TGTGCCAGCAGCTTTGTAACAGGGCTTCACACTGAAGCTTTCTTT.

The gene calls are TRBV6-4 and TRBJ1-5; D is perhaps TRBD1 (5 bases). The CDR3 is made up of 15 amino acids. The V end lost 0 bases, the J end lost 3 bases, and 9 bases lay between the germline ends. Germline V gene sequence: CDR1 MRHNA, CDR2 SNTAGT. The CDR3 reads CASSDSLQVNQPQHF. CDR3 DNA: TGTGCCAGCAGTGACTCGCTACAGGTCAATCAGCCCCAGCATTTT.

The V call is TRBV7-9, the J call TRBJ1-4; D is unclear. The CDR3 spans 13 residues. Trimming shortened V by 5 bases and J by 8 bases, and 12 bases separated the two germline ends. Germline V gene lookup returns CDR1 SEHNR and CDR2 FQNEAQ (reference sequence). CDR3 region: CASSVKGGEKLFF. The CDR3 nucleotides are TGTGCCAGCAGCGTGAAGGGAGGCGAAAAACTGTTTTTT.